The 17 T cell receptor beta chains presented below share a single source sample, sequenced in a study of OX40 agonist ivuxolimab in advanced cancers. Generated by immunoSEQ multiplex PCR, the TCRdb table keeps only in-frame clones and is missing some. The top ten hold 1.6% of the sample, which has tens of thousands of clones, roughly four fifths seen once. The sequences come from CD4+ or CD8+ T cells sorted from blood, collected in a trial of the OX40 agonist ivuxolimab. The receptors originated from an adult with an advanced solid tumor such as melanoma, head and neck, liver or kidney cancer.

The gene calls are TRBV5-4 and TRBJ2-1, with 14 bases identical to TRBD2. V lost 4 bases and J lost 8; bases outside the gene matches: 20. The CDR3 sequence is 20 residues long. Germline CDR1 reads SGHNT; CDR2 reads YYREEE (reference sequence). Here the CDR3 reads CASSAPSGTSGSGRKDEQFF. CDR3 bases: TGTGCCAGCAGCGCACCCTCCGGGACTAGCGGGAGTGGGCGGAAGGATGAGCAGTTCTTC.

This clone was seen only once. This rearrangement joins TRBV6-1 to TRBJ1-2, with unresolved D. The CDR3 sequence is 14 residues long. V shed 2 bases and J shed 5 bases, with 12 bases lying between them. Germline assignment: CDR1 MNHNS and CDR2 SASEGT. The CDR3 coding sequence is TGTGCCAGCAGTGAAATTGCTGGGAGTTATGGCTACACCTTC. Encoded protein: CASSEIAGSYGYTF.

This clone was seen just once. The CDR3 coding sequence is TGTGCCTGGGGGGGAGGGAATGAGCAGTTCTTC. It specifies CAWGGGNEQFF. J is TRBJ2-1 and V is TRBV30, with TRBD2 matching 7 bases. Looked up from germline, CDR1 is GTSNPN and CDR2 is SVGIG (reference sequence). CDR3 length: 11 residues. V gave up 5 bases and J gave up 7 bases; unmatched junction bases: 2.

V and J are TRBV5-1 and TRBJ2-2; TRBD2 matches at 12 bases. Germline CDR1 SGHRS, CDR2 YFSETQ. There are 16 residues in the CDR3. V lost 0 bases, J lost 6 bases, and 3 bases stayed unmatched. The CDR3, as DNA: TGCGCCAGCAGCTTGGGACTAGCGGGAGAAGCCGGGGAGCTGTTTTTT. This codes for CASSLGLAGEAGELFF. Supplemented by reference TRBV5-1 and TRBJ2-2, the full variable domain reads KAGVTQTPRYLIKTRGQQVTLSCSPISGHRSVSWYQQTPGQGLQFLFEYFSETQRNKGNFPGRFSGRQFSNSRSEMNVSTLELGDSALYLCASSLGLAGEAGELFFGEGSRLTVL.

The CDR3 loop is CASSLSPSGSYEQYF. Written as DNA, the CDR3 is TGTGCCAGCAGTTTAAGCCCTTCGGGATCCTACGAGCAGTACTTC. V usage is TRBV6-6 and J usage is TRBJ2-7; maybe TRBD2 (5 bases). The CDR3 runs 15 residues. V dropped 4 bases and J dropped 1 base, with 14 bases sitting between them. CDR1 is MNHNY and CDR2 is SVGAGI in the germline V gene (reference sequence).

J is TRBJ1-6 and V is TRBV5-4; D call uncertain. V gave up 1 base and J gave up 4 bases, with 6 bases separating them. CDR1 and CDR2 (germline): SGHNT, YYREEE (reference sequence). CDR3 length: 14 residues. DNA for the CDR3: TGTGCCAGCAGCTTGACACAGTATAATTCACCCCTCCACTTT. Protein: CASSLTQYNSPLHF.

In its sample, this clone was seen a few times. This rearrangement joins TRBV19 to TRBJ1-5; TRBD1 is a possible D gene (5 bases). Trimming took off 4 bases at V and 3 bases at J, with 10 bases between the two ends. CDR3 length: 14 residues. Germline CDR1 LNHDA, CDR2 SQIVND (reference sequence). The CDR3 spells CASSRGANNQPQHF. CDR3 nucleotides: TGTGCCAGTAGTAGGGGCGCAAACAATCAGCCCCAGCATTTT. The full variable domain, completed using reference TRBV19 and TRBJ1-5, is DGGITQSPKYLFRKEGQNVTLSCEQNLNHDAMYWYRQDPGQGLRLIYYSQIVNDFQKGDIAEGYSVSREKKESFPLTVTSAQKNPTAFYLCASSRGANNQPQHFGDGTRLSIL.

The chain recombines TRBV4-3 with TRBJ2-2; D is undetermined. Trimming took 0 bases from V and 0 from J, leaving 8 bases between them. Germline lookup yields CDR1 LGHNA and CDR2 YSLEER. CDR3 length equals 16 residues. CDR3 protein: CASSQDSAANTGELFF. DNA for the CDR3: TGCGCCAGCAGCCAAGATTCAGCCGCGAACACCGGGGAGCTGTTTTTT.

The chain combines TRBV18 with TRBJ2-4; 8 nucleotides line up with TRBD1. In germline, CDR1 is KGHSH, CDR2 LQKENI. The junction had 6 bases not matched to a gene; V was cut back by 6 bases and J by 8 bases. The CDR3 totals 13 residues. CDR3 nucleotides: TGTGCCAGCTCCCTGGACAGGGAGGACATTCAGTACTTC. Protein sequence: CASSLDREDIQYF.

The rearrangement joins TRBV4-1 to TRBJ1-2; 12 bases fit TRBD1. Germline loops: CDR1 MGHRA, CDR2 YSYEKL. The CDR3 has 16 amino acids. Trimming took 4 bases from V and 5 from J; bases not matched to a gene: 8. The CDR3, as DNA: TGCGCCAGCAGCCCGGGACAGGGGGCAGCCAGATATGGCTACACCTTC. This sequence encodes CASSPGQGAARYGYTF.

The chain couples TRBV6-4 to TRBJ1-1; D call uncertain. The CDR3 has 13 amino acids. The germline V and J ends were trimmed by 4 bases and 1 base, with 7 bases remaining between them. Germline CDR1 is MRHNA and CDR2 is SNTAGT. As DNA, the CDR3 is TGTGCCAGCAGTGTCGAAAGGAACACTGAAGCTTTCTTT. Translation: CASSVERNTEAFF.

This chain uses TRBV6-6 with TRBJ2-1; 8 nucleotides line up with TRBD1. The CDR3 has 14 residues. Germline assignment: CDR1 MNHNY and CDR2 SVGAGI (reference sequence). V was clipped by 6 bases and J by 8 bases; unmatched bases: 9. This chain's CDR3 is CASSRRQGRHEQFF. The DNA of the CDR3 is TGTGCCAGCAGCCGCAGACAGGGGCGGCATGAGCAGTTCTTC.

The chain employs TRBV21-1 and TRBJ2-7. TRBV21-1 is an annotated pseudogene. The CDR3 spans 13 residues. CDR3 nucleotides: TGTGCCAGCAGCCTAAACAAGACCTACGAGCAGTACTTC. Protein product: CASSLNKTYEQYF.

On this clone: A read error may produce the germline difference seen at one junction end. The chain links TRBV7-9 to TRBJ1-1; unclear D gene. Germline CDR1 and CDR2: SEHNR and FQNEAQ (reference sequence). The CDR3 covers 11 residues. The CDR3 DNA sequence: TGTGCCAGCTCCGACGCCCCCGTTTGGGTCTTT. Its protein is CASSDAPVWVF.

This rearrangement joins TRBV19 to TRBJ1-1; 7 nucleotides agree with TRBD1. The CDR3 has 14 amino acids. From germline, CDR1 is LNHDA and CDR2 SQIVND (reference sequence). V lost 7 bases and J lost 6; bases outside the gene matches: 11. DNA of the CDR3: TGTGCCAGTACTCAAGGAGGGGGCGTCGCTGAAGCTTTCTTT. Its protein is CASTQGGGVAEAFF.

V usage is TRBV19 and J usage is TRBJ2-3; 10 positions agree with TRBD2. The CDR3 has 13 residues. Trimming removed 9 bases from V and 4 bases from J; junction bases left unmatched: 4. Per germline, CDR1 LNHDA and CDR2 SQIVND (reference sequence). The CDR3 region has the DNA TGTGCCAGCGGACTAGCGGCCTCAGATACGCAGTATTTT. This encodes CASGLAASDTQYF.

The CDR3, as DNA: TGTGCCATCAGTGAGGCAGGGACAGTGGCAGATACGCAGTATTTT. Amino acids: CAISEAGTVADTQYF. The chain recombines TRBV10-3 with TRBJ2-3; the match to TRBD1 covers 7 bases. Germline V lookup: CDR1 ENHRY, CDR2 SYGVKD. V was clipped by 2 bases and J by 4 bases; unmatched bases: 6. CDR3 size: 15 residues.